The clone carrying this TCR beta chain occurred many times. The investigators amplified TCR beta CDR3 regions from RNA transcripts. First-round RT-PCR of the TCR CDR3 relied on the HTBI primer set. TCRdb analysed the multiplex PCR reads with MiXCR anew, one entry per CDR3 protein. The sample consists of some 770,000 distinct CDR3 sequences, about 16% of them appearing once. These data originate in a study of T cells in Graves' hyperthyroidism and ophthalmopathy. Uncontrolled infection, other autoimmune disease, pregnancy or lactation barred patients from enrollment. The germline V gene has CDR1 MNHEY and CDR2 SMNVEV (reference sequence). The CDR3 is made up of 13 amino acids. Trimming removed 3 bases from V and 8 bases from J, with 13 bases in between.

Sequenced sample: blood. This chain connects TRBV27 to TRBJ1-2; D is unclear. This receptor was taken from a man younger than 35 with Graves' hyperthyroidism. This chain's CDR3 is CASSLGGSGGYTF. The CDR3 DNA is TGTGCCAGCAGTTTGGGTGGCTCGGGAGGCTACACCTTC.